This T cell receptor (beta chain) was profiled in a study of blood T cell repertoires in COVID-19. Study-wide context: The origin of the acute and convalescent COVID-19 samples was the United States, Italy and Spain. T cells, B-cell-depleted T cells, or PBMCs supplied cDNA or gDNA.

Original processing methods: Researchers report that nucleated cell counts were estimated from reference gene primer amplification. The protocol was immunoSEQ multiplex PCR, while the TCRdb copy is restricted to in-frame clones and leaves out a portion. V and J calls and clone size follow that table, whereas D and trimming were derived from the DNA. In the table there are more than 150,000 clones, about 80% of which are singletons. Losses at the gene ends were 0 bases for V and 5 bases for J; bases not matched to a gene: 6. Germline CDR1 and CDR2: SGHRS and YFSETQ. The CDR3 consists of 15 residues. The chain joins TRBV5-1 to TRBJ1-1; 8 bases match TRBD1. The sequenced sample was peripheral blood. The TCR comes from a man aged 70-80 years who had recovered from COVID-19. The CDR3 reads CASSLVDRVATEAFF. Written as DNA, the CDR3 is TGCGCCAGCAGCTTGGTGGACAGGGTGGCTACTGAAGCTTTCTTT.